The clone carrying this T cell receptor beta chain was detected a few times. Its target is not known. The source of the sample is a study of T cells in localized non-small cell lung cancer. General observations from the study: Sequencing involved a lone tumor region, leaving heterogeneity possible. Median detection of top 100 tumor clones in adjacent lung was 57 clones.

Sequencing used immunoSEQ multiplex PCR; TCRdb keeps in-frame clones, though not all of them. The table has over 8,500 clones, around 90% seen once. This specimen was peripheral blood, taken before any cancer treatment. This clonotype was obtained from a woman aged 35-75 years with stage I squamous cell lung carcinoma.

The CDR3 DNA is TGTGCCAGCAGTTTTAGCGGGGGGGCCTCCGATACGCAGTATTTT. It specifies CASSFSGGASDTQYF. The rearrangement joins TRBV27 to TRBJ2-3; TRBD2 agrees at 11 bases. The V and J ends lost 3 bases and 6 bases, in that order; junction bases with no gene match: 5. The CDR3 has 15 residues. CDR1 and CDR2 (germline): MNHEY, SMNVEV (reference sequence).